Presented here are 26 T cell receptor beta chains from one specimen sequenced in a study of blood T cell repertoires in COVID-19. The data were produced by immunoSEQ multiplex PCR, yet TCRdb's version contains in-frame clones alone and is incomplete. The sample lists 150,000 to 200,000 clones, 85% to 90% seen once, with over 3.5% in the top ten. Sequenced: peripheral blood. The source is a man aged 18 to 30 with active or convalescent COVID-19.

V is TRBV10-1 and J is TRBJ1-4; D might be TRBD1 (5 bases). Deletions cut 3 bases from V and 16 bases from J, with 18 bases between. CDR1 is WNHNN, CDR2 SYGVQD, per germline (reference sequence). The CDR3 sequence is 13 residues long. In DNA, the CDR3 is TGCGCCAGCAGTGATTACGACACAGGAAATCAGTTTTTT. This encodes CASSDYDTGNQFF.

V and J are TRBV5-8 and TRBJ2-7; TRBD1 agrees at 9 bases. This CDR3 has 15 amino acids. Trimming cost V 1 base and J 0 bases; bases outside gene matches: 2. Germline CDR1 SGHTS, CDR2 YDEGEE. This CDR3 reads CASSLPGQGSYEQYF. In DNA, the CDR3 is TGTGCCAGCAGCTTGCCGGGACAGGGCTCCTACGAGCAGTACTTC.

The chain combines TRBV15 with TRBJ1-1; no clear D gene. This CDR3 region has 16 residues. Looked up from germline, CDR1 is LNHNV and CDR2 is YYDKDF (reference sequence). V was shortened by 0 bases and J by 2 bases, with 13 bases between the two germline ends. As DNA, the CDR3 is TGTGCCACCAGCAGAGAAGCCTCCCCCTTCAACACTGAAGCTTTCTTT. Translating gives CATSREASPFNTEAFF. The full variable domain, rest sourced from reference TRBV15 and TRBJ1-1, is DAMVIQNPRYQVTQFGKPVTLSCSQTLNHNVMYWYQQKSSQAPKLLFHYYDKDFNNEADTPDNFQSRRPNTSFCFLDIRSPGLGDTAMYLCATSREASPFNTEAFFGQGTRLTVV.

CDR3 bases: TGTGCCAGCAGCCAAGAACCATTCGGGTACACTGAAGCTTTCTTT. The encoded protein is CASSQEPFGYTEAFF. The V gene is TRBV11-1, the J gene TRBJ1-1, with D uncertain. The V gene's germline CDR1 is SGHAT and CDR2 FQDESV (reference sequence). The CDR3 runs 15 residues. Trimming stripped 5 bases from V and 3 bases from J, with 16 bases between. Based on the CDR3 plus reference TRBV11-1 and TRBJ1-1, the full variable domain is EAEVAQSPRYKITEKSQAVAFWCDPISGHATLYWYRQILGQGPELLVQFQDESVVDDSQLPKDRFSAERLKGVDSTLKIQPAELGDSAMYLCASSQEPFGYTEAFFGQGTRLTVV.

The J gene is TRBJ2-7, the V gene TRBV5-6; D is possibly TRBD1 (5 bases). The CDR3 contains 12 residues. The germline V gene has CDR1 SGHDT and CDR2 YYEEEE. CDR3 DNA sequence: TGTGCCAGCAGCTTGGGTAAGGGGCCGTCCGACGTC. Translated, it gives CASSLGKGPSDV.

The CDR3 DNA follows: TGTGCCAGCAGCCGCCCCAGCGGGGGGTACAATGAGCAGTTCTTC. Encoded protein: CASSRPSGGYNEQFF. The chain combines TRBV5-6 with TRBJ2-1; the match to TRBD2 covers 9 bases. Trimming cost V 4 bases and J 4 bases; bases outside gene matches: 6. CDR1 SGHDT and CDR2 YYEEEE come from the germline V gene. The CDR3 spans 15 residues.

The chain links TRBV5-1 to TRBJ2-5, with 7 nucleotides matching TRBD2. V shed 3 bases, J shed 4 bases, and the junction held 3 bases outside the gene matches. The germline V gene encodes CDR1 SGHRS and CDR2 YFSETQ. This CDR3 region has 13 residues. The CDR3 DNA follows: TGCGCCAGCAGCTGGGGGGGAGGAGAGACCCAGTACTTC. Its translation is CASSWGGGETQYF.

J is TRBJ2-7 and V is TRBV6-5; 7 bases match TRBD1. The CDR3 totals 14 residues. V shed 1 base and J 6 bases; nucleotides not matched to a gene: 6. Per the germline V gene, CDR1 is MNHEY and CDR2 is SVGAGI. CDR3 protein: CASSYLRTGGEQYF. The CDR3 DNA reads TGTGCCAGCAGTTACTTACGGACAGGCGGCGAGCAGTACTTC.

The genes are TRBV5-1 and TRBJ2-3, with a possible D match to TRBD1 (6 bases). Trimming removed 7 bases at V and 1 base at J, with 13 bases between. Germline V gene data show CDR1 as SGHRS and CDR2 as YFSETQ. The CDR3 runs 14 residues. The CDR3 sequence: CASGGGAGTDTQYF. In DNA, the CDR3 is TGCGCCAGCGGTGGGGGCGCCGGCACAGATACGCAGTATTTT.

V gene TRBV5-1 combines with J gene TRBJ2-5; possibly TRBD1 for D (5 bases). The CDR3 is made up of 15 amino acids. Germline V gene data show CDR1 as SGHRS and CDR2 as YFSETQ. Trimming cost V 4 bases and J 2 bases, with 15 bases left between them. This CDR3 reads CASSVVVKGQETQYF. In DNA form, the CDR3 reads TGCGCCAGCAGCGTTGTAGTGAAGGGGCAAGAGACCCAGTACTTC.

This CDR3 is CASTEGVTGQPQHF. CDR3 nucleotides: TGTGCCAGCACCGAAGGGGTGACAGGTCAGCCCCAGCATTTT. The chain employs TRBV2 and TRBJ1-5, with D possibly being TRBD1 (6 bases). The germline CDR1 and CDR2 sequences are SNHLY and FYNNEI. V was clipped by 7 bases and J by 6 bases, with 16 bases between them. The CDR3 is 14 amino acids.

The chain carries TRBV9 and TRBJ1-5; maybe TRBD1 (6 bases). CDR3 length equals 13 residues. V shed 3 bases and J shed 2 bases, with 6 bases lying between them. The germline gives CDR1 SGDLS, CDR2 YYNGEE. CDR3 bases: TGTGCCAGCAGCGAGGGGGGCAATCAGCCCCAGCATTTT. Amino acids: CASSEGGNQPQHF.

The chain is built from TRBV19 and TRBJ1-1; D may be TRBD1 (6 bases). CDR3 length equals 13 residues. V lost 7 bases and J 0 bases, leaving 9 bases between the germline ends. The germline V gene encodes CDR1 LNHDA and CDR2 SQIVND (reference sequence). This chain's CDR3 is CASKGQLNTEAFF. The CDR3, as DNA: TGTGCCAGTAAAGGACAGTTGAACACTGAAGCTTTCTTT.

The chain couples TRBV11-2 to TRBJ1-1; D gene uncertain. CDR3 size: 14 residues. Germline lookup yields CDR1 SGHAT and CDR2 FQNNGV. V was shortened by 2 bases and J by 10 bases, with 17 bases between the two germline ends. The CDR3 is CASSLLTPAAGAFF. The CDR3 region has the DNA TGTGCCAGCAGCTTACTGACCCCCGCAGCAGGAGCTTTCTTT.

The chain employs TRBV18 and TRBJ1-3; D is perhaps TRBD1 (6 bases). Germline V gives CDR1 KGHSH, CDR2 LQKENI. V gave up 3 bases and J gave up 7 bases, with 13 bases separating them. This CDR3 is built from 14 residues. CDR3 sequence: CASSPGAPANTIYF. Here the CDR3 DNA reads TGTGCCAGCTCACCGGGGGCCCCAGCGAACACCATATATTTT.

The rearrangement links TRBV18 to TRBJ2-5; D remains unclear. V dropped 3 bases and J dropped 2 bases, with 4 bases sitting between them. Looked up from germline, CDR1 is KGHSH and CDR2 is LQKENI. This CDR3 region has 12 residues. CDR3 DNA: TGTGCCAGCTCACCCTTACAAGAGACCCAGTACTTC. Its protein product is CASSPLQETQYF.

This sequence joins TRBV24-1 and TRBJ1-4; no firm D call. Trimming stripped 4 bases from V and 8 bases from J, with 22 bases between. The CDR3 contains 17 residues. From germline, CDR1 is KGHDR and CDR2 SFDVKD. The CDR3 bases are TGTGCCACCAGTGACCCGGGAAGTTCAAATGGTAGGGAAAAACTGTTTTTT. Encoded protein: CATSDPGSSNGREKLFF.

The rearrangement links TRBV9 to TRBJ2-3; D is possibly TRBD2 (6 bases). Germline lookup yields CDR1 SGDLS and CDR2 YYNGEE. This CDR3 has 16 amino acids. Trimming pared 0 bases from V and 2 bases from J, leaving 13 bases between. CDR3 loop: CASSVGRGVITDTQYF. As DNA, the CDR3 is TGTGCCAGCAGCGTAGGTCGCGGGGTAATCACAGATACGCAGTATTTT.

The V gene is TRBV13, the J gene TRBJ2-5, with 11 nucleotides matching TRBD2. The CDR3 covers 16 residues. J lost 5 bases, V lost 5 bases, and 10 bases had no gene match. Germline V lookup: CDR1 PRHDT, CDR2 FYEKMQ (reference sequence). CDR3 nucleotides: TGTGCCAGCAGCCGTAGCGGGAGGGCCCGGAGGGAGACCCAGTACTTC. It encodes CASSRSGRARRETQYF.

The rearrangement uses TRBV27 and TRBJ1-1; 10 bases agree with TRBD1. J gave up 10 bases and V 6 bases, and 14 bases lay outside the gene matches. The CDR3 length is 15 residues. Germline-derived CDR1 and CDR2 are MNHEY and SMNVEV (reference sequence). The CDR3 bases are TGTGCCAGCAGACCTTCGGGGACAGGGGCACTGGGAGCTTTCTTT. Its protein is CASRPSGTGALGAFF.

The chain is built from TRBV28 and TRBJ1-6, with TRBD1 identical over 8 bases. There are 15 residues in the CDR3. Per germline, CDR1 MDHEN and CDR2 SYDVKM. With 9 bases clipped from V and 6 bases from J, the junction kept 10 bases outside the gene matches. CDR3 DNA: TGTGCCAGTTCCCAAGGGACAGGCCGTAATTCACCCCTCCACTTT. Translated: CASSQGTGRNSPLHF.

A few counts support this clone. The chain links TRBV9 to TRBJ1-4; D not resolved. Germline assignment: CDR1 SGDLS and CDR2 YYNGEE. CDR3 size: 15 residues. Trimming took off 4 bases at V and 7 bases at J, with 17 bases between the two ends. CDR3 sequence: CASSQIGSPLEKLFF. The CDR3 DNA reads TGTGCCAGCAGCCAGATAGGGAGTCCCCTTGAAAAACTGTTTTTT.

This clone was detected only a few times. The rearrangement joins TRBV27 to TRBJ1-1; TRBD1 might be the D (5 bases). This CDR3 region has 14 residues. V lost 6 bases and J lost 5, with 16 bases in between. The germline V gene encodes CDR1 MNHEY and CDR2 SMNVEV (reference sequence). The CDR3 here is CASSLRRDLTEAFF. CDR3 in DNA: TGTGCCAGCAGCTTACGGCGGGACTTGACTGAAGCTTTCTTT.

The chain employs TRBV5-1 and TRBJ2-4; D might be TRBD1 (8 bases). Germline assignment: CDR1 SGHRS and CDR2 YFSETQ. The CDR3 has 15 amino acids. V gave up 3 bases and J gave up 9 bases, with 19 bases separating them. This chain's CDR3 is CASSSTGAGESIQYF. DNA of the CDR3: TGCGCCAGCAGCTCGACAGGGGCGGGAGAAAGCATTCAGTACTTC. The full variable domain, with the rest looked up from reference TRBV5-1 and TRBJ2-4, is KAGVTQTPRYLIKTRGQQVTLSCSPISGHRSVSWYQQTPGQGLQFLFEYFSETQRNKGNFPGRFSGRQFSNSRSEMNVSTLELGDSALYLCASSSTGAGESIQYFGAGTRLSVL.

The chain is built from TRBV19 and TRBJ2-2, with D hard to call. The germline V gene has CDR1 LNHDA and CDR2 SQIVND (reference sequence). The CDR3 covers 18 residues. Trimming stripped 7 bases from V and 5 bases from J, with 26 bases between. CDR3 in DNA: TGTGCCAGTAATGGGCGTCAGAAAAACTTTAGAGTAACCGGGGAGCTGTTTTTT. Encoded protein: CASNGRQKNFRVTGELFF. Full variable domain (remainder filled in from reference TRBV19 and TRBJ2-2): DGGITQSPKYLFRKEGQNVTLSCEQNLNHDAMYWYRQDPGQGLRLIYYSQIVNDFQKGDIAEGYSVSREKKESFPLTVTSAQKNPTAFYLCASNGRQKNFRVTGELFFGEGSRLTVL.

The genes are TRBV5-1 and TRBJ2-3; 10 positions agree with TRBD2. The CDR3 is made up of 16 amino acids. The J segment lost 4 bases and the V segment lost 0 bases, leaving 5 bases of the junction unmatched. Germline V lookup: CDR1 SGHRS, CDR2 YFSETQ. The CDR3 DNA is TGCGCCAGCAGCTTGGCGAGCGGGGGGGCCTCAGATACGCAGTATTTT. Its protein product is CASSLASGGASDTQYF. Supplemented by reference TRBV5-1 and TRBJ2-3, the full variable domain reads KAGVTQTPRYLIKTRGQQVTLSCSPISGHRSVSWYQQTPGQGLQFLFEYFSETQRNKGNFPGRFSGRQFSNSRSEMNVSTLELGDSALYLCASSLASGGASDTQYFGPGTRLTVL.